These 22 T cell receptor beta chains share one sample of origin, sequenced in a study of identical twins. TCRdb redid the calling of the 5' RACE reads with MiXCR, one entry per CDR3 protein. The table lists nearly 900,000 distinct CDR3 sequences, roughly an eighth of them singletons. The same data also went into a second study, on yellow fever vaccine responses in identical twins.

The sequencing sample was made of PBMCs. Source of these receptors: a woman aged 18-29 years in good health.

In its sample, this clonotype was seen a few times. This chain links TRBV3-1 with TRBJ1-6; no clear D gene. From germline, CDR1 is LGHDT and CDR2 YNNKEL (reference sequence). Trimming shortened V by 4 bases and J by 7 bases, and 17 bases separated the two germline ends. CDR3 length equals 16 residues. The CDR3 bases are TGTGCCAGCAGCCCGGCGGCCAGGCCGGAAAATTCACCCCTCCACTTT. This translates into CASSPAARPENSPLHF.

This clonotype was picked up a small number of times. The V gene is TRBV2, the J gene TRBJ2-1, with 7 nucleotides matching TRBD2. The CDR3 sequence is 17 residues long. Germline CDR1 and CDR2: SNHLY and FYNNEI. Trimming took 3 bases from V and 0 from J; bases not matched to a gene: 8. CDR3 region: CASSEIALAVSYNEQFF. The CDR3 DNA reads as TGTGCCAGCAGTGAGATTGCGCTAGCGGTCTCCTACAATGAGCAGTTCTTC.

This rearrangement joins TRBV27 to TRBJ1-1; 9 bases match TRBD1. In germline, CDR1 is MNHEY, CDR2 SMNVEV (reference sequence). CDR3 length: 17 amino acids. V dropped 6 bases and J dropped 0; count of bases not matched to a gene: 11. The CDR3 reads CASSPGTGIWVNTEAFF. Written as DNA, the CDR3 is TGTGCCAGCAGCCCAGGGACAGGGATTTGGGTGAACACTGAAGCTTTCTTT.

The V call is TRBV27, the J call TRBJ1-6; 10 bases are shared with TRBD1. CDR1 and CDR2 from the germline V gene are MNHEY and SMNVEV (reference sequence). The CDR3 extends over 16 amino acids. The V gene end was trimmed by 2 bases and the J gene end by 7 bases; junction bases not matched to a gene: 5. In nucleotides, the CDR3 is TGTGCCAGCAGTTTAGGGGACAGGGGATTAAATTCACCCCTCCACTTT. Translation gives CASSLGDRGLNSPLHF.

This clonotype was found a few times. The chain recombines TRBV20-1 with TRBJ2-6; a weak D match, TRBD2 (6 bases). This CDR3 is 14 amino acids long. CDR1 and CDR2 (germline): DFQATT, SNEGSKA (reference sequence). Trimming removed 4 bases from V and 2 bases from J, with 9 bases in between. The CDR3 protein is CSATTSPGANVLTF. The CDR3 DNA reads as TGCAGTGCTACTACTAGCCCTGGGGCCAACGTCCTGACTTTC.

V usage is TRBV15 and J usage is TRBJ1-2; weak D call: TRBD1 (6 bases). The CDR3 runs to 15 residues. The V gene lost 7 bases and the J gene lost 0 bases, with 15 bases spanning the gap. The germline V gene has CDR1 LNHNV and CDR2 YYDKDF (reference sequence). The CDR3 DNA is TGTGCCACCAAACCGGGACAACAATCTAACTATGGCTACACCTTC. Protein: CATKPGQQSNYGYTF.

DNA of the CDR3: TGTGCCAGCACCCCCCCGGCGACCGGGGAGCTGTTTTTT. It is translated as CASTPPATGELFF. J is TRBJ2-2 and V is TRBV7-9; unclear D gene. CDR3 length: 13 residues. Germline V gene lookup returns CDR1 SEHNR and CDR2 FQNEAQ (reference sequence). Between the trimmed V and J ends, which lost 7 bases and 5 bases, there was a span of 11 bases.

The gene calls are TRBV12-5 and TRBJ2-1, with 8 bases aligning to TRBD1. J gave up 10 bases and V 1 base, and 0 bases lay outside the gene matches. Germline V lookup: CDR1 LGHNT, CDR2 FRNRAP. The CDR3 has 12 amino acids. The CDR3 DNA reads as TGTGCTAGTGGTTTGGGGACAGGGGAGCAGTTCTTC. Its translation: CASGLGTGEQFF.

V usage is TRBV27 and J usage is TRBJ1-5, with TRBD1 matching over 7 bases. The CDR3 covers 15 residues. The junction had 12 bases not matched to a gene; V was cut back by 6 bases and J by 7 bases. Germline lookup yields CDR1 MNHEY and CDR2 SMNVEV (reference sequence). The CDR3 DNA reads as TGTGCCAGCAGATTAGGGGGCCAGACCGGACAGCCCCAGCATTTT. This gives the protein CASRLGGQTGQPQHF.

This clonotype was counted at least ten times. The V gene is TRBV18, the J gene TRBJ1-5, with 9 positions matching TRBD1. The V segment lost 6 bases and the J segment 5 bases; nucleotides outside the gene matches: 8. This CDR3 region has 15 residues. From germline, CDR1 is KGHSH and CDR2 LQKENI. The CDR3: CASSSPGTGYQPQHF. CDR3 nucleotide sequence: TGTGCCAGCTCGTCTCCGGGGACAGGGTATCAGCCCCAGCATTTT.

This clonotype was counted between two and nine times. The CDR3 loop is CASSYSPSSEAFF. In nucleotides, the CDR3 is TGTGCCAGCAGTTACTCTCCATCTTCCGAAGCTTTCTTT. V is TRBV6-5 and J is TRBJ1-1; no firm D call. V lost 0 bases and J 8 bases, leaving 10 bases between the germline ends. Germline CDR1 and CDR2: MNHEY and SVGAGI. The CDR3 length is 13 residues.

The rearrangement links TRBV6-1 to TRBJ1-5; a weak D match, TRBD1 (6 bases). V was pared by 4 bases and J by 7 bases, with 23 bases between. This CDR3 is built from 17 residues. Per the germline V gene, CDR1 is MNHNS and CDR2 is SASEGT. The CDR3 bases are TGTGCCAGCAGTGTCGTGGATCGGGGGGCACCCGGCCAGCCCCAGCATTTT. Its translation: CASSVVDRGAPGQPQHF.

CDR3 loop: CASLADRGGSPLHF. The CDR3, as DNA: TGCGCCAGCTTGGCGGACAGGGGAGGTTCACCCCTCCACTTT. The chain employs TRBV10-2 and TRBJ1-6, with 9 bases fitting TRBD1. The CDR3 length is 14 residues. Trimming at V came to 8 bases and at J to 9 bases, leaving 8 bases not matched to a gene. Germline CDR1 and CDR2: WSHSY and SAAADI.

This clonotype was seen more than once but under ten times. The J gene is TRBJ1-1, the V gene TRBV29-1; D unresolved. The CDR3 runs 12 residues. V was pared by 7 bases and J by 5 bases, with 14 bases between. CDR1 and CDR2 (germline): SQVTM, ANQGSEA. As DNA, the CDR3 is TGCAGCGGTGATCACATGGGGACTGAAGCTTTCTTT. This translates into CSGDHMGTEAFF.

The chain recombines TRBV18 with TRBJ2-6; no firm D call. CDR3 length: 15 amino acids. Trimming removed 3 bases from V and 0 bases from J, with 6 bases in between. Looked up from germline, CDR1 is KGHSH and CDR2 is LQKENI. DNA of the CDR3: TGTGCCAGCTCACCGCGGATCTCTGGGGCCAACGTCCTGACTTTC. It encodes CASSPRISGANVLTF.

The chain uses TRBV14 and TRBJ2-5; perhaps TRBD1 as D (6 bases). V was pared by 4 bases and J by 2 bases, with 14 bases between. CDR1 SGHDN and CDR2 FVKESK come from the germline V gene. The CDR3 totals 15 residues. The CDR3 region has the DNA TGTGCCAGCAGCCGGGACACTCTCACGCAAGAGACCCAGTACTTC. Its translation is CASSRDTLTQETQYF.

This clonotype has more than one count but fewer than ten. CDR3 DNA sequence: TGTGCCAGCAGTTACCCTCCGGGAGAACCATCTGAGAACAGGAAGACCCAGTACTTC. Translating gives CASSYPPGEPSENRKTQYF. This rearrangement joins TRBV28 to TRBJ2-5, with a weak D call TRBD2 (6 bases). From germline, CDR1 is MDHEN and CDR2 SYDVKM. Deletions cut 4 bases from V and 6 bases from J, with 30 bases between. The CDR3 consists of 19 residues. The full variable domain, in which reference TRBV28 and TRBJ2-5 provide the parts outside the CDR3, is DVKVTQSSRYLVKRTGEKVFLECVQDMDHENMFWYRQDPGLGLRLIYFSYDVKMKEKGDIPEGYSVSREKKERFSLILESASTNQTSMYLCASSYPPGEPSENRKTQYFGPGTRLLVL.

The gene calls are TRBV12-3 or TRBV12-4 and TRBJ1-5; no definite D call. The V end was cut by 0 bases, the J end by 3 bases, with 12 bases between. This CDR3 is built from 16 residues. CDR3 sequence (DNA): TGTGCCAGCAGTTTAGCGCATCTGGCAGCCAATCAGCCCCAGCATTTT. This codes for CASSLAHLAANQPQHF.

This chain joins TRBV7-9 and TRBJ1-2, with D uncertain. V dropped 5 bases and J dropped 4 bases, with 14 bases sitting between them. This CDR3 region has 14 residues. The germline CDR1 and CDR2 sequences are SEHNR and FQNEAQ (reference sequence). CDR3 DNA: TGTGCCAGCAGCGCACCGACCCTCCGCTATGGCTACACCTTC. It specifies CASSAPTLRYGYTF.

This clonotype was picked up a small number of times. This rearrangement joins TRBV29-1 to TRBJ1-5; weak D call: TRBD1 (5 bases). Germline CDR1 reads SQVTM; CDR2 reads ANQGSEA. The CDR3 runs to 13 residues. The V gene lost 4 bases and the J gene lost 6 bases, with 13 bases spanning the gap. CDR3 DNA sequence: TGCAGCGTTGCCGGCAGGGAGGGTCAGCCCCAGCATTTT. Translating gives CSVAGREGQPQHF.

This clonotype was picked up many times. The J gene is TRBJ2-3, the V gene TRBV5-1, with unresolved D. The V gene's germline CDR1 is SGHRS and CDR2 YFSETQ. This CDR3 spans 13 amino acids. The V and J ends lost 5 bases and 2 bases respectively, with 9 bases between them. For the CDR3, the DNA is TGCGCCAGCAGGGTGGGGTCCACAGATACGCAGTATTTT. This encodes CASRVGSTDTQYF.

This clonotype has at least ten counts. The chain carries TRBV24-1 and TRBJ1-2; D unresolved. CDR3 length: 14 residues. V lost 3 bases to trimming and J lost 3 bases, with 10 bases between them. Germline values: CDR1 KGHDR, CDR2 SFDVKD. DNA of the CDR3: TGTGCCACCAGTGATCCTGGTAGGGACTATGGCTACACCTTC. Its protein is CATSDPGRDYGYTF.